This T cell receptor (beta chain) was identified in a study of T cells in Graves' hyperthyroidism and ophthalmopathy. An absence of ophthalmopathy progression within 18 months meant stable Graves' hyperthyroidism. The study left out patients who had uncontrolled infection, other autoimmune disease, pregnancy or lactation. About this clonotype: Its antigen is not identified.

This CDR3 has 16 residues. CDR1 and CDR2 (germline): KGHDR, SFDVKD. V gave up 3 bases and J gave up 3 bases, with 13 bases separating them. Study results and caveats: Ophthalmopathy cases were set apart from stable hyperthyroidism by a 13 V-J model. Clonotypes that were expanded in thyroid above 0.001 mostly appeared in blood too.

RNA transcripts were the template for amplifying TCR beta CDR3 regions. First-round RT-PCR with HTBI primers amplified the TCR CDR3 region. TCRdb ran MiXCR on the multiplex PCR reads and lists one entry per CDR3 protein. The sample lists hundreds of thousands of distinct CDR3 sequences; 14% were seen once. This chain uses TRBV24-1 with TRBJ2-2; D is unclear. Sequencing was done on a sample of blood. This clonotype was sampled from a young woman with Graves' hyperthyroidism. In DNA, the CDR3 is TGTGCCACCAGTGATCCCGGACGGGCGGACACCGGGGAGCTGTTTTTT. It yields the protein CATSDPGRADTGELFF.